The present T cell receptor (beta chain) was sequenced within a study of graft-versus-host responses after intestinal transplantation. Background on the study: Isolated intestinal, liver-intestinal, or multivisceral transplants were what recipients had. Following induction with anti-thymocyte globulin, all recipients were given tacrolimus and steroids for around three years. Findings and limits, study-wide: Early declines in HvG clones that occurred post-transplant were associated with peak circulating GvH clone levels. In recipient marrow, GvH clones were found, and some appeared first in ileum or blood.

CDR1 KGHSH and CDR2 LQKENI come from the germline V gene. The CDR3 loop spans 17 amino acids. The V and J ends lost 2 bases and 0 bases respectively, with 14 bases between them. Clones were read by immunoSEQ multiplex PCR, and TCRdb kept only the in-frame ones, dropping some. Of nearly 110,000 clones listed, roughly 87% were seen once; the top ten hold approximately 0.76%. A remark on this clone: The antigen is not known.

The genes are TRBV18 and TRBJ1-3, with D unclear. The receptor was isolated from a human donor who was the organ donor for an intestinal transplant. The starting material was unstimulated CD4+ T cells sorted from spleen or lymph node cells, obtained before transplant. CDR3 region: CASSPTFRDSSGNTIYF. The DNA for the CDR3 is TGTGCCAGCTCACCAACCTTCCGGGATTCCTCTGGAAACACCATATATTTT.